One and the same sample provided the 31 T cell receptor beta chains below, sequenced in a study of T cells in localized non-small cell lung cancer. Profiling relied on immunoSEQ multiplex PCR, and the TCRdb table lists in-frame clones only, not all of them. The table records about 12,000 clones, about 82% of them present only once. Sequenced here: peripheral blood, sampled before any cancer treatment. The receptors derive from a male donor aged 60 or over with stage III lung adenocarcinoma.

The chain has TRBV5-1 and TRBJ1-6; D is unresolved. The CDR3 contains 15 residues. V lost 0 bases, J lost 4 bases, and 8 bases lay in between. Germline V lookup: CDR1 SGHRS, CDR2 YFSETQ. The CDR3: CASSLEAKYNSPLHF. The CDR3 bases are TGCGCCAGCAGCTTGGAAGCCAAGTATAATTCACCCCTCCACTTT.

The chain employs TRBV10-3 and TRBJ2-7; D gene unclear. Looked up from germline, CDR1 is ENHRY and CDR2 is SYGVKD. The V end was cut by 3 bases, the J end by 4 bases, with 10 bases between. This CDR3 region has 13 residues. CDR3 nucleotide sequence: TGTGCCATCAGTGACAGAGCCGGGTACGAGCAGTACTTC. Translated: CAISDRAGYEQYF.

CDR3 bases: TGTGCCAGCAGCTTTACTTCCCGCACGGGGCGAATCTCCTACGAGCAGTACTTC. The encoded protein is CASSFTSRTGRISYEQYF. This chain uses TRBV7-9 with TRBJ2-7; D may correspond to TRBD1 or TRBD2 (5 bases each). The CDR3 extends over 18 amino acids. Looked up from germline, CDR1 is SEHNR and CDR2 is FQNEAQ (reference sequence). V shed 3 bases and J shed 0 bases, with 21 bases lying between them. Variable domain in full (rest from reference TRBV7-9 and TRBJ2-7): DTGVSQNPRHKITKRGQNVTFRCDPISEHNRLYWYRQTLGQGPEFLTYFQNEAQLEKSRLLSDRFSAERPKGSFSTLEIQRTEQGDSAMYLCASSFTSRTGRISYEQYFGPGTRLTVT.

The V call is TRBV19, the J call TRBJ1-1, with no clear D. Germline V lookup: CDR1 LNHDA, CDR2 SQIVND (reference sequence). The CDR3 runs 14 residues. Trimming removed 2 bases from V and 1 base from J, with 8 bases in between. The CDR3 sequence is CASSIRAWNTEAFF. In nucleotides, the CDR3 is TGTGCCAGTAGTATACGGGCTTGGAACACTGAAGCTTTCTTT. Looking up the rest from reference TRBV19 and TRBJ1-1 gives the full variable domain: DGGITQSPKYLFRKEGQNVTLSCEQNLNHDAMYWYRQDPGQGLRLIYYSQIVNDFQKGDIAEGYSVSREKKESFPLTVTSAQKNPTAFYLCASSIRAWNTEAFFGQGTRLTVV.

V and J are TRBV5-1 and TRBJ2-3, with 8 bases aligning to TRBD1. The ends lost 2 bases at V and 4 bases at J; junction bases unmatched: 6. The CDR3 is 15 residues long. From germline, CDR1 is SGHRS and CDR2 YFSETQ. CDR3 loop: CASSFAAQGADTQYF. The DNA of the CDR3 is TGCGCCAGCAGCTTCGCTGCACAGGGGGCAGATACGCAGTATTTT.

This sequence joins TRBV6-6 and TRBJ1-2, with TRBD1 as a possible D gene (6 bases). The CDR3 totals 14 residues. V was cut by 5 bases and J by 9 bases, with 19 bases left in between. The germline V gene encodes CDR1 MNHNY and CDR2 SVGAGI (reference sequence). The CDR3 sequence is CASSRTDVASRYTF. Written as DNA, the CDR3 is TGTGCCAGCAGTCGGACAGATGTCGCTTCGCGCTACACCTTC.

This chain joins TRBV6-5 and TRBJ1-5; D is ambiguous. The V gene lost 5 bases and the J gene lost 4 bases, with 12 bases spanning the gap. This CDR3 has 14 residues. Germline lookup yields CDR1 MNHEY and CDR2 SVGAGI. This CDR3 is CASSPFGGNQPQHF. The CDR3 nucleotides are TGTGCCAGCAGTCCTTTCGGAGGGAATCAGCCCCAGCATTTT.

The chain couples TRBV19 to TRBJ2-3; tentatively, D is TRBD1 (6 bases). The CDR3 runs 14 residues. CDR1 LNHDA and CDR2 SQIVND come from the germline V gene (reference sequence). Between the trimmed V and J ends, which lost 7 bases and 3 bases, there was a span of 14 bases. CDR3 region: CASTGNRATDTQYF. The CDR3 DNA is TGTGCCAGTACTGGTAACAGGGCAACAGATACGCAGTATTTT.

This chain joins TRBV6-5 and TRBJ1-5; D is uncertain. V was clipped by 5 bases and J by 1 base, with 9 bases between them. The CDR3 runs to 14 residues. The germline gives CDR1 MNHEY, CDR2 SVGAGI. The CDR3 protein is CASSSLRSNQPQHF. The CDR3 nucleotides are TGTGCCAGCAGTAGCCTTAGAAGCAATCAGCCCCAGCATTTT.

V usage is TRBV4-2 and J usage is TRBJ1-2; weak D call: TRBD1 (6 bases). CDR3 length: 13 amino acids. The germline V and J ends were trimmed by 4 bases and 8 bases, with 14 bases remaining between them. The germline V gene encodes CDR1 LGHNA and CDR2 YNFKEQ. CDR3 sequence reads: CASSPQGFGGYTF. The CDR3 DNA reads TGTGCCAGCAGCCCTCAGGGGTTCGGGGGCTACACCTTC.

The chain carries TRBV6-1 and TRBJ2-7; TRBD2 might be the D (6 bases). The CDR3 contains 14 residues. Germline V gives CDR1 MNHNS, CDR2 SASEGT. V lost 5 bases and J 2 bases, leaving 13 bases between the germline ends. CDR3 protein: CASSSGVIPYEQYF. CDR3 DNA sequence: TGTGCCAGCAGTTCGGGGGTTATACCCTACGAGCAGTACTTC.

This chain joins TRBV19 and TRBJ2-7; D remains unclear. V shed 1 base and J shed 2 bases, with 12 bases lying between them. Per the germline V gene, CDR1 is LNHDA and CDR2 is SQIVND (reference sequence). CDR3 length equals 15 residues. The CDR3 DNA is TGTGCCAGTAGTATAGGACCTGTGGATACCTACGAGCAGTACTTC. Translation gives CASSIGPVDTYEQYF.

DNA for the CDR3: TGCAGCGTTGAGGTAGGGGGCCTCTCCAACAACAGGGGTACGCAGTATTTT. As protein: CSVEVGGLSNNRGTQYF. J is TRBJ2-3 and V is TRBV29-1, with 7 bases that match TRBD1. CDR3 size: 17 residues. Germline V CDR1 and CDR2: SQVTM, ANQGSEA. Trimming cost V 3 bases and J 8 bases; bases outside gene matches: 20.

The chain combines TRBV4-1 with TRBJ2-3; D possibly corresponds to TRBD1 (5 bases). Trimming left V 5 bases short and J 2 bases short, with 17 bases between. Germline assignment: CDR1 MGHRA and CDR2 YSYEKL. The CDR3 is made up of 16 amino acids. The CDR3 region is CASSRGGGVNTDTQYF. CDR3 in DNA: TGCGCCAGCAGCAGGGGTGGTGGGGTGAACACAGATACGCAGTATTTT.

The chain employs TRBV19 and TRBJ1-1; possible D gene TRBD1, 5 bases. The CDR3 has 13 residues. Per the germline V gene, CDR1 is LNHDA and CDR2 is SQIVND (reference sequence). The V end lost 5 bases, the J end lost 10 bases, and 17 bases lay between the germline ends. For the CDR3, the DNA is TGTGCCAGTAGTTTCGGACAATCTAAAGGAGCTTTCTTT. Its translation: CASSFGQSKGAFF.

Here the CDR3 reads CASSSLNRGFGYTF. CDR3 DNA: TGTGCCAGCAGCTCCTTAAACAGGGGGTTTGGCTACACCTTC. The chain has TRBV7-6 and TRBJ1-2; 8 bases match TRBD1. Trimming cost V 4 bases and J 7 bases; bases outside gene matches: 8. CDR3 size: 14 residues. Germline lookup yields CDR1 SGHVS and CDR2 FNYEAQ.

The CDR3 here is CASSKGEGNSYEQYF. Written as DNA, the CDR3 is TGCGCCAGCAGCAAGGGTGAGGGAAATTCCTACGAGCAGTACTTC. This rearrangement joins TRBV5-1 to TRBJ2-7; TRBD2 might be the D (5 bases). This CDR3 spans 15 amino acids. The germline V gene has CDR1 SGHRS and CDR2 YFSETQ. Deletions cut 4 bases from V and 1 base from J, with 15 bases between.

V usage is TRBV4-1 and J usage is TRBJ1-3; a possible D gene is TRBD1 (5 bases). V gave up 1 base and J gave up 4 bases, with 17 bases separating them. Germline V gene lookup returns CDR1 MGHRA and CDR2 YSYEKL. This CDR3 comprises 17 residues. The CDR3 DNA is TGCGCCAGCAGCCAAGCTCTGGGGACGCCTTTGGGAAACACCATATATTTT. Protein: CASSQALGTPLGNTIYF.

This clone occurred a few times. The sample holds other DNA sequences that translate to the same CDR3. The rearrangement joins TRBV30 to TRBJ2-7; possible D gene TRBD2, 6 bases. CDR1 is GTSNPN and CDR2 is SVGIG in the germline V gene (reference sequence). V was pared by 0 bases and J by 3 bases, with 9 bases between. The CDR3 runs to 13 residues. The CDR3 DNA sequence: TGTGCCTGGAGTGTGGGGGGAAGCTACGAGCAGTACTTC. Translating it yields CAWSVGGSYEQYF.

The genes are TRBV6-6 and TRBJ1-2; D is unresolved. The V gene lost 0 bases and the J gene lost 7 bases, with 9 bases spanning the gap. The V gene's germline CDR1 is MNHNY and CDR2 SVGAGI (reference sequence). The CDR3 has 13 amino acids. The CDR3 here is CASSYSRRSGYTF. The CDR3 DNA sequence: TGTGCCAGCAGTTACTCTAGGAGAAGTGGCTACACCTTC.

The chain couples TRBV5-1 to TRBJ2-1, with TRBD2 identical over 16 bases. After removal of 2 bases from V and 4 bases from J, the junction contained 6 bases not matched to a gene. Per germline, CDR1 SGHRS and CDR2 YFSETQ. This CDR3 is 18 amino acids long. In nucleotides, the CDR3 is TGCGCCAGCAGCTTCCTGGGACTAGCGGGAGGGAGATACAATGAGCAGTTCTTC. Translating gives CASSFLGLAGGRYNEQFF.

The rearrangement joins TRBV19 to TRBJ2-2, with D maybe TRBD2 (6 bases). This CDR3 is 15 amino acids long. The germline CDR1 and CDR2 sequences are LNHDA and SQIVND (reference sequence). With 5 bases removed from V and 7 bases from J, the gap between germline ends came to 17 bases. The DNA for the CDR3 is TGTGCCAGTAGTCCCGGACTAAATTGGGTCGGGGAGCTGTTTTTT. Translated: CASSPGLNWVGELFF.

This clone has only a few counts. The chain combines TRBV5-3 with TRBJ1-1; no clear D. TRBV5-3 is placed among ORFs of uncertain function. The V end was cut by 2 bases, the J end by 5 bases, with 19 bases between. The CDR3 contains 16 residues. CDR3 sequence (DNA): TGTGCCAGAAGCTTCCCCCCACACCGCCAAGGGACTGAAGCTTTCTTT. Residues: CARSFPPHRQGTEAFF.

The rearrangement links TRBV6-5 to TRBJ2-3; TRBD2 might be the D (6 bases). Trimming cost V 0 bases and J 2 bases, with 9 bases left between them. The germline V gene has CDR1 MNHEY and CDR2 SVGAGI. This CDR3 spans 15 amino acids. The CDR3 loop reads CASSYSGTPTDTQYF. CDR3 in DNA: TGTGCCAGCAGTTACTCAGGGACTCCCACAGATACGCAGTATTTT.

This sequence joins TRBV15 and TRBJ2-1; tentative D call: TRBD2 (6 bases). The length of the CDR3 is 14 residues. The V gene lost 1 base and the J gene lost 11 bases, with 15 bases spanning the gap. Germline V gene lookup returns CDR1 LNHNV and CDR2 YYDKDF (reference sequence). The CDR3 loop reads CATSRGASVSQQFF. The CDR3 DNA sequence: TGTGCCACCAGCAGAGGGGCTAGCGTCTCCCAGCAGTTCTTC.

V gene TRBV14 combines with J gene TRBJ2-7; D is perhaps TRBD1 (6 bases). The V gene's germline CDR1 is SGHDN and CDR2 FVKESK. The CDR3 is made up of 14 amino acids. With 4 bases removed from V and 5 bases from J, the gap between germline ends came to 15 bases. CDR3 nucleotide sequence: TGTGCCAGCAGCCTACAGGGTTTTAGTGACGAGCAGTACTTC. Its translation is CASSLQGFSDEQYF.

The rearrangement joins TRBV2 to TRBJ1-6; unclear D gene. This CDR3 spans 16 amino acids. V lost 2 bases and J 7 bases, leaving 15 bases between the germline ends. Germline loops: CDR1 SNHLY, CDR2 FYNNEI. The CDR3 nucleotides are TGTGCCAGCAGTGAAAACCTCGGGCAGGTCAATTCACCCCTCCACTTT. This sequence encodes CASSENLGQVNSPLHF.

The CDR3 loop reads CASSGEVASSYNEQFF. As DNA, the CDR3 is TGTGCCAGCAGCGGGGAGGTGGCAAGCTCCTACAATGAGCAGTTCTTC. The chain joins TRBV2 to TRBJ2-1; possibly TRBD2 for D (6 bases). V shed 6 bases and J shed 0 bases, with 15 bases lying between them. Per the germline V gene, CDR1 is SNHLY and CDR2 is FYNNEI. The CDR3 contains 16 residues.

The chain employs TRBV11-2 and TRBJ1-2; the match to TRBD1 covers 7 bases. Trimming cost V 0 bases and J 8 bases; bases outside gene matches: 6. Per germline, CDR1 SGHAT and CDR2 FQNNGV. CDR3 length: 14 residues. Written as DNA, the CDR3 is TGTGCCAGCAGCTTAGAAGTCAGGGGGACGGGCTACACCTTC. It specifies CASSLEVRGTGYTF.

This rearrangement joins TRBV6-1 to TRBJ2-5; tentatively, D is TRBD1 (6 bases). The length of the CDR3 is 13 residues. CDR1 and CDR2 (germline): MNHNS, SASEGT. V was clipped by 7 bases and J by 4 bases, with 13 bases between them. The CDR3 loop reads CASTRGLGETQYF. DNA of the CDR3: TGTGCCAGCACTAGGGGGTTAGGAGAGACCCAGTACTTC.

The genes are TRBV10-1 and TRBJ1-6, with D uncertain. V was cut by 6 bases and J by 7 bases, with 13 bases left in between. This CDR3 has 14 residues. From germline, CDR1 is WNHNN and CDR2 SYGVQD (reference sequence). CDR3 DNA sequence: TGCGCCAGCAGCCTTTTCGGACCGAATTCACCCCTCCACTTT. The encoded protein is CASSLFGPNSPLHF.